This TCR beta chain was observed in a study of T cell responses to AZD1222 COVID-19 vaccine. Whole-study results and caveats: Increases in Spike-specific TCR breadth and depth were seen after two AZD1222 doses.

The CDR3 sequence is 15 residues long. Per germline, CDR1 SGDLS and CDR2 YYNGEE. Trimming left V 4 bases short and J 1 base short, with 14 bases between. Clones were sequenced by immunoSEQ multiplex PCR, and TCRdb holds only the in-frame ones, with some missing. Found here are 150,000 to 200,000 clones, 80% to 95% of them singletons; the top ten hold less than 2.5%. As concerns this clone: The antigen is not known.

The V and J genes are TRBV9 and TRBJ1-1, with TRBD1 as a possible D gene (6 bases). The clonotype was recovered from an adult who received the AZD1222 COVID-19 vaccine. The material sequenced was peripheral blood, taken 28 days after the second AZD1222 dose. CDR3 sequence (DNA): TGTGCCAGCAGCATGGAGGGGGTGGAGAACACTGAAGCTTTCTTT. It is translated as CASSMEGVENTEAFF.